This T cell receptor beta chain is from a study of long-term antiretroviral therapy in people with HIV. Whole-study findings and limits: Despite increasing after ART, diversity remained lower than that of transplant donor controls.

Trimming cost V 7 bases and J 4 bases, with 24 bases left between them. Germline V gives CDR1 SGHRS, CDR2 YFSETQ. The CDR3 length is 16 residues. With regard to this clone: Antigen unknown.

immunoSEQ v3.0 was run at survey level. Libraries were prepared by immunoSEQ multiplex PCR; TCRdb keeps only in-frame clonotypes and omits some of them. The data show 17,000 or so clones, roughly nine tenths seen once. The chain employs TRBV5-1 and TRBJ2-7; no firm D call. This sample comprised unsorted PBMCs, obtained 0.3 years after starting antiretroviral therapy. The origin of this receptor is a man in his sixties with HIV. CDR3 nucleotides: TGCGCCAGCGGCCCCTTTGGGGTTAATGTAGGATACGAGCAGTACTTC. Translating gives CASGPFGVNVGYEQYF.